This entry concerns a single TCR beta chain. The specificity of this receptor is unknown. Base-call qualities are not available, and no considerably larger clone is one nucleotide away. This record comes from a study of T-cell memory formation after mild COVID-19 (dated by TCRdb to the early 2020s). About the study as a whole: TCR sequence clusters from the two donors were found to be largely donor specific. In two donors, T-cell clones that expanded and contracted after mild COVID-19 were tracked by sequencing TCRalpha and TCRbeta repertoires over time. The cohort was made up of two young adult volunteers, one female and one male, who were previously healthy.

Ficoll-Paque density gradient centrifugation was used to isolate PBMCs. Sequencing was performed on an Illumina NovaSeq 6000. Using 5'RACE with constant-segment primers, TCRalpha and TCRbeta cDNA libraries were constructed, with sample barcodes and unique molecular identifiers added in the process. Trizol reagent was used to extract RNA from every sample. Amplification of the libraries took two PCR steps, and the second step added a second sample barcode plus Illumina TruSeq adapters. Libraries were sequenced on an Illumina NovaSeq with 2 x 150 bp paired-end reads. The original pipeline was this. Reads were demultiplexed and collapsed into UMI-guided consensus sequences with migec v1.2.7. Using mixcr v2.1.11, the UMI consensuses were aligned to TRA and TRB V and J templates and assembled into clonotypes. A clonotype was counted as expanded or contracted only when both edgeR and NoisET called the clonotype significant, with the noise models trained on biological replicates. For edgeR calls, the thresholds were a false discovery rate-adjusted p below 0.01 and a log2 fold-change of 1. As an exploratory analysis of dynamics, max-normalized trajectories of the 1000 most abundant clonotypes were examined with PCA combined with hierarchical clustering. Each responding clone was given a CD4 or CD8 phenotype based on the CD4+ and CD8+ repertoires, which had been sequenced separately. TCRdb trimmed the raw reads at Q25, called clones with MiXCR and kept productive beta chains. Every entry covers one CDR3 protein and lists the most common genes and DNA from its rows. These V and J calls rely on TCRdb rather than the paper's analysis. This sample is represented by nearly 350,000 distinct CDR3 sequences; over 10% of them were singletons. About a fifth of the sample comes from the top ten.

What the research found in general, with its limitations: Some responding clones were found in pre-infection memory, which suggests that pre-existing cross-reactive memory T cells took part in the SARS-CoV-2 response. Contracting CD4+ clones were found mainly in CM and EM memory subsets, while CD8+ clones were enriched in EMRA. The second-wave clones that peaked on day 37 were not confirmed to be SARS-CoV-2 specific. Only a couple of mild cases were covered by the study, and larger cohorts that include severe cases with pre-infection samples were considered necessary. Clones contracting from day 15 to 85 had balanced CD4/CD8 phenotypes, while a second wave expanding from day 15 to 37 was biased towards CD4+.

The sequenced material came from PBMCs or a T cell subset sorted from them (not recorded which). This receptor was identified in a young man who had mild COVID-19 (a few samples of this study predate the infection). The sample titles of this study are shuffled in the database, so cell type and time point are left out; the donor was told from shared clones.

The sequence in DNA is TGTGCCAGCAGTTACGGGGGGGGCCGGTTGGAGACCCAGTACTTC. Its product reads: CASSYGGGRLETQYF. The chain uses TRBV6-5 and TRBJ2-5, with TRBD2 as a weak D call on 7 bases. The CDR3, cysteine through phenylalanine, is 15 amino acids long. Solely the CDR3 DNA is kept, with 45 bases framed from the first base. V was cut back by 2 bases and J by 5 bases, leaving a gap of 15 bases between them. Via the germline V gene, CDR1 is MNHEY and CDR2 SVGAGI.